Below, 11 T cell receptor beta chains from the same sample are listed, as sequenced in a study of CD8+ T cells in alopecia areata. Extraction of RNA preceded its reverse transcription into cDNA, which served as the sequencing template. Here immunoSEQ multiplex PCR was the method, and the copy in TCRdb shows in-frame clones only, minus some. The sample yields hundreds of thousands of clones, 50% to 65% seen once. This specimen consisted of CD4+ T cells sorted from blood, obtained at week 0. The receptors derive from a human donor with alopecia areata.

V and J are TRBV29-1 and TRBJ1-1; no definite D call. The CDR3 totals 10 residues. CDR1 and CDR2 from the germline V gene are SQVTM and ANQGSEA. The V and J ends lost 6 bases and 6 bases respectively, with 8 bases between them. In DNA form, the CDR3 reads TGCAGCGTCGGCGGCCCTGAAGCTTTCTTT. Translating it yields CSVGGPEAFF.

DNA of the CDR3: TGTGCCAGCAGTCAGGACCATGGCTACACCTTC. It is translated as CASSQDHGYTF. J is TRBJ1-2 and V is TRBV6-6, with unresolved D. The V gene's germline CDR1 is MNHNY and CDR2 SVGAGI (reference sequence). The length of the CDR3 is 11 residues. V was cut by 5 bases and J by 6 bases, with 7 bases left in between.

The V and J genes are TRBV10-3 and TRBJ1-6; D not resolved. Per germline, CDR1 ENHRY and CDR2 SYGVKD. With 2 bases removed from V and 9 bases from J, the gap between germline ends came to 11 bases. The CDR3 runs to 14 residues. Here the CDR3 reads CAISEDGYTSPLHF. Here the CDR3 DNA reads TGTGCCATCAGTGAGGACGGGTACACTTCACCCCTCCACTTT.

The chain uses TRBV7-3 and TRBJ2-6; D gene ambiguous. In germline, CDR1 is SGHTA, CDR2 FQGTGA. The length of the CDR3 is 15 residues. Trimming shortened V by 2 bases and J by 0 bases, and 5 bases separated the two germline ends. The CDR3 DNA reads as TGTGCCAGCAGCTTAGAGGTCTCTGGGGCCAACGTCCTGACTTTC. It encodes CASSLEVSGANVLTF.

This clone came up a few times. The V call is TRBV7-7, the J call TRBJ2-1; 9 nucleotides line up with TRBD2. The germline V gene has CDR1 SSHAT and CDR2 FNYEAQ (reference sequence). V was clipped by 5 bases and J by 9 bases; unmatched bases: 8. The CDR3 loop spans 14 amino acids. CDR3 sequence: CASSLAAGGTEQFF. Here the CDR3 DNA reads TGTGCCAGCAGCCTCGCGGCGGGGGGGACTGAGCAGTTCTTC.

The rearrangement uses TRBV25-1 and TRBJ1-2, with 9 bases lining up with TRBD1. Per the germline V gene, CDR1 is MGHDK and CDR2 is SYGVNS. There are 12 residues in the CDR3. Trimming at V came to 6 bases and at J to 7 bases, leaving 3 bases not matched to a gene. The CDR3 loop reads CASRRQGGGYTF. CDR3 DNA sequence: TGTGCCAGCAGAAGACAGGGGGGTGGCTACACCTTC.

J is TRBJ1-1 and V is TRBV6-5, with D perhaps TRBD1 (6 bases). The CDR3 covers 15 residues. The V and J ends lost 3 bases and 5 bases respectively, with 16 bases between them. CDR1 and CDR2 from the germline V gene are MNHEY and SVGAGI. The CDR3 spells CASSYGAHRDTEAFF. DNA for the CDR3: TGTGCCAGCAGTTATGGTGCTCACAGGGATACTGAAGCTTTCTTT.

This chain uses TRBV7-9 with TRBJ1-6, with a tentative D call TRBD1 (5 bases). V lost 1 base to trimming and J lost 6 bases, with 10 bases between them. The CDR3 totals 15 residues. Germline V CDR1 and CDR2: SEHNR, FQNEAQ (reference sequence). The CDR3 region is CASSLGQGGNSPLHF. The CDR3 bases are TGTGCCAGCAGCTTAGGGCAGGGTGGTAATTCACCCCTCCACTTT. The whole variable domain, remainder taken from reference TRBV7-9 and TRBJ1-6, is DTGVSQNPRHKITKRGQNVTFRCDPISEHNRLYWYRQTLGQGPEFLTYFQNEAQLEKSRLLSDRFSAERPKGSFSTLEIQRTEQGDSAMYLCASSLGQGGNSPLHFGNGTRLTVT.

This chain joins TRBV4-1 and TRBJ2-1; TRBD2 agrees at 9 bases. V lost 1 base to trimming and J lost 5 bases; unmatched junction nucleotides: 18. Germline CDR1 MGHRA, CDR2 YSYEKL. This CDR3 spans 20 amino acids. DNA for the CDR3: TGCGCCAGCAGCCAAGGAGGCCCCCGCGGGATTAGCGGGAGACACAATGAGCAGTTCTTC. This gives the protein CASSQGGPRGISGRHNEQFF.

This sequence joins TRBV4-2 and TRBJ1-1; a possible D gene is TRBD1 (5 bases). Germline CDR1 is LGHNA and CDR2 is YNFKEQ. The CDR3 totals 15 residues. V was clipped by 1 base and J by 4 bases, with 13 bases between them. The CDR3 is CASSQVGGRSTEAFF. CDR3 nucleotides: TGTGCCAGCAGCCAAGTGGGGGGTAGAAGCACTGAAGCTTTCTTT.

The chain joins TRBV30 to TRBJ1-1; tentative D call: TRBD1 (6 bases). CDR1 and CDR2 (germline): GTSNPN, SVGIG (reference sequence). Trimming cost V 2 bases and J 2 bases, with 15 bases left between them. There are 15 residues in the CDR3. The CDR3 nucleotides are TGTGCCTGGAGTAGACAGGCAGTGAAAAACACTGAAGCTTTCTTT. It specifies CAWSRQAVKNTEAFF. The full variable domain, rest sourced from reference TRBV30 and TRBJ1-1, is SQTIHQWPATLVQPVGSPLSLECTVEGTSNPNLYWYRQAAGRGLQLLFYSVGIGQISSEVPQNLSASRPQDRQFILSSKKLLLSDSGFYLCAWSRQAVKNTEAFFGQGTRLTVV.